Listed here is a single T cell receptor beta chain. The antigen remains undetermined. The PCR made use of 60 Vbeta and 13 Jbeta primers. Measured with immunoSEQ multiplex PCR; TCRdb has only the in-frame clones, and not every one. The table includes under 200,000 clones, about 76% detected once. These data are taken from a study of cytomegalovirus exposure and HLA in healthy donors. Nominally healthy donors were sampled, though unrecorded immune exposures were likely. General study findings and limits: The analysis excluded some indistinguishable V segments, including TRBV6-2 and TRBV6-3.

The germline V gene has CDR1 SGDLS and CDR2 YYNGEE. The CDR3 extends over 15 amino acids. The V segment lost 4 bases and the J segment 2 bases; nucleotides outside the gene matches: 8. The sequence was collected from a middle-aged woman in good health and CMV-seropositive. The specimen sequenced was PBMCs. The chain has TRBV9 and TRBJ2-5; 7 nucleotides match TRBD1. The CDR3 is CASSPSGQTQETQYF. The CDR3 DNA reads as TGTGCCAGCAGCCCATCGGGACAGACTCAAGAGACCCAGTACTTC.